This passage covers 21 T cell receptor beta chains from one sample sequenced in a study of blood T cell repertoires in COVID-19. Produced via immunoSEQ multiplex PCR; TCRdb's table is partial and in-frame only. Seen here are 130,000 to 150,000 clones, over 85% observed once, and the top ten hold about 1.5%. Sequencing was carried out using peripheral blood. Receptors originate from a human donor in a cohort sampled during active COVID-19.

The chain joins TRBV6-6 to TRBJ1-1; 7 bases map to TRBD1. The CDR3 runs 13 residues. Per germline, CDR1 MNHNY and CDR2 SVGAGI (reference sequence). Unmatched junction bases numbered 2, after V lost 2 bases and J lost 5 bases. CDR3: CASSYDRETEAFF. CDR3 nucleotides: TGTGCCAGCAGTTACGACAGGGAGACTGAAGCTTTCTTT.

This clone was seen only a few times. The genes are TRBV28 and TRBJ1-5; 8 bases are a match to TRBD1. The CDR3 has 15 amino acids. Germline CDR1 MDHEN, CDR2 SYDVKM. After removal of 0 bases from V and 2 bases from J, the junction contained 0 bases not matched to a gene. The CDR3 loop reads CASSLWTGGNQPQHF. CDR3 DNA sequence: TGTGCCAGCAGTTTATGGACAGGGGGCAATCAGCCCCAGCATTTT.

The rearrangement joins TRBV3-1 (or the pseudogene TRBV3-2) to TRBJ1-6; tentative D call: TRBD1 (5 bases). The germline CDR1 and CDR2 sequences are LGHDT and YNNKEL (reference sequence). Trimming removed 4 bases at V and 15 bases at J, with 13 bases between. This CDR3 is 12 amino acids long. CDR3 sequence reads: CASSRDSGVLHF. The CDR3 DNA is TGTGCCAGCAGCCGAGACAGTGGAGTCCTCCACTTT.

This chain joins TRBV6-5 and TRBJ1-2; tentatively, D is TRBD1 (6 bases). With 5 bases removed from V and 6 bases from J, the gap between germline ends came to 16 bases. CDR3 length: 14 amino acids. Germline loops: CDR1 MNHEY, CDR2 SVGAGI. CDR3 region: CASSPLWGHDGYTF. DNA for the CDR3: TGTGCCAGCAGTCCATTATGGGGGCACGATGGCTACACCTTC.

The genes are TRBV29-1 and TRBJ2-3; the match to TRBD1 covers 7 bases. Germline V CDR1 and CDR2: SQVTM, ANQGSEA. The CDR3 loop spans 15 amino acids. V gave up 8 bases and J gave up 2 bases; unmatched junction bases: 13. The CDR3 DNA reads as TGCAGCCTGGAGGTAAAAGGGGGCAACACAGATACGCAGTATTTT. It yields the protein CSLEVKGGNTDTQYF.

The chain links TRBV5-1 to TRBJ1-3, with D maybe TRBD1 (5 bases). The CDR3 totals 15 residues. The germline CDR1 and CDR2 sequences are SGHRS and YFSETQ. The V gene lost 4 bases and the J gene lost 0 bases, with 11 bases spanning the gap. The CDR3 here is CASSAAGSSGNTIYF. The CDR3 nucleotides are TGCGCCAGCAGCGCCGCAGGGTCCTCTGGAAACACCATATATTTT.

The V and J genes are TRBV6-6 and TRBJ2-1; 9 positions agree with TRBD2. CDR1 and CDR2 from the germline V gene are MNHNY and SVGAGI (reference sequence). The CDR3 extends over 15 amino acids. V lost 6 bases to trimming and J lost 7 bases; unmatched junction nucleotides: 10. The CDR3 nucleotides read TGTGCCAGCAGCAGAACAGCGGGGGGTAGTAATGAGCAGTTCTTC. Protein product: CASSRTAGGSNEQFF.

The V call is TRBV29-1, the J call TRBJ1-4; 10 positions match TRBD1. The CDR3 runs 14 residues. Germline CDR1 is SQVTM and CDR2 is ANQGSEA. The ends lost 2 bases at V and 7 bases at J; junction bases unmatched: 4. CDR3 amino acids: CSVETGTGVEKLFF. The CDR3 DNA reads TGCAGCGTTGAAACCGGGACAGGGGTTGAAAAACTGTTTTTT.

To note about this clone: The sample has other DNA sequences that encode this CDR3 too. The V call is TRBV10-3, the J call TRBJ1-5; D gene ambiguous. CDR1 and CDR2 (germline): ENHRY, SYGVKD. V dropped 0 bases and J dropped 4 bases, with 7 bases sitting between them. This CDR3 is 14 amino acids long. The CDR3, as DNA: TGTGCCATCAGTGAGTCAGGGAGAAATCAGCCCCAGCATTTT. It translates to CAISESGRNQPQHF.

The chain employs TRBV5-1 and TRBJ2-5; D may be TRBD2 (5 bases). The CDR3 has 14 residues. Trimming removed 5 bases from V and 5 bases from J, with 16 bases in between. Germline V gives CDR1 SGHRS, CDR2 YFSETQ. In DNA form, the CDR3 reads TGCGCCAGCAGTCAGACCGGACTCCCGGAGACCCAGTACTTC. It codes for CASSQTGLPETQYF.

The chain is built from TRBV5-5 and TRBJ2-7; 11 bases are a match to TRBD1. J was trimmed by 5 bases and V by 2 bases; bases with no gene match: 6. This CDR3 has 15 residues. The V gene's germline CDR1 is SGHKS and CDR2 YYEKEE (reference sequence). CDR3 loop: CASSFVGQGADEQYF. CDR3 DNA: TGTGCCAGCAGCTTCGTAGGACAGGGGGCTGACGAGCAGTACTTC.

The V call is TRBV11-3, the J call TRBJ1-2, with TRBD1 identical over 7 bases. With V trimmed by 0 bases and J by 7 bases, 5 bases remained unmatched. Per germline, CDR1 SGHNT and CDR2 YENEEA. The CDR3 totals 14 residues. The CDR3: CASSLDRGGSGYTF. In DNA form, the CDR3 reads TGTGCCAGCAGCTTAGATAGAGGGGGCTCTGGCTACACCTTC.

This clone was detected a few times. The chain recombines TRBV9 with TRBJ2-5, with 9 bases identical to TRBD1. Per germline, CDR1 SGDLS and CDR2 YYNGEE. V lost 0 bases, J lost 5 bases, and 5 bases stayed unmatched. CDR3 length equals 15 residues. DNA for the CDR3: TGTGCCAGCAGCGTAGTGGGGACAGGGAAGGAGACCCAGTACTTC. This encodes CASSVVGTGKETQYF.

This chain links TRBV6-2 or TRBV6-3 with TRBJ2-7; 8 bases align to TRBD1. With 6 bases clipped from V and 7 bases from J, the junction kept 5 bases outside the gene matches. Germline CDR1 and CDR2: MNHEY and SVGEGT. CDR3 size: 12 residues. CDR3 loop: CASSDRGREQYF. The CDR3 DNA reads TGTGCCAGCAGCGACAGGGGTCGGGAGCAGTACTTC.

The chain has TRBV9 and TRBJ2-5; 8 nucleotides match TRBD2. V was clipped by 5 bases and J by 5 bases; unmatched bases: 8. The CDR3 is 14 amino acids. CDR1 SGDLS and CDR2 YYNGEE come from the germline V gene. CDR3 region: CASSPSGLGETQYF. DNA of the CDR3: TGTGCCAGCAGTCCCTCGGGACTAGGTGAGACCCAGTACTTC.

DNA for the CDR3: TGTGCCAGTAGTGTTCCGGGACTAGCGGGGGAGACCCAGTACTTC. Its translation: CASSVPGLAGETQYF. The chain has TRBV19 and TRBJ2-5; TRBD2 agrees at 13 bases. The CDR3 has 15 residues. Germline-derived CDR1 and CDR2 are LNHDA and SQIVND (reference sequence). After removal of 5 bases from V and 5 bases from J, the junction contained 5 bases not matched to a gene.

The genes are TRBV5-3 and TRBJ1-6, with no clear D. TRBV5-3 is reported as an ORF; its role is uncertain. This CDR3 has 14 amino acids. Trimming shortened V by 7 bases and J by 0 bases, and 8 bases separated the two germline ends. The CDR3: CARCGSSYNSPLHF. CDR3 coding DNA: TGTGCCAGATGCGGGAGCTCCTATAATTCACCCCTCCACTTT.

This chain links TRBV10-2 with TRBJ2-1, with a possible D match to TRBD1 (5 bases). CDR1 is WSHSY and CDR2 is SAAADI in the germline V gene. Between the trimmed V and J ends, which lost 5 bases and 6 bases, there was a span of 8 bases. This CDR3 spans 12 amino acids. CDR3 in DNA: TGCGCCAGCAGTACAGGTCCCAATGAGCAGTTCTTC. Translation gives CASSTGPNEQFF.

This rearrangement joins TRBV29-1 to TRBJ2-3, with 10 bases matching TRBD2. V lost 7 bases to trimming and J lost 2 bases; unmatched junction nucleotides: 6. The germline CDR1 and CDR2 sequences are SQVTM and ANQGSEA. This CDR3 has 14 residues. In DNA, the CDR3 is TGCAGCGCGGAGGGGACTAGCGACACAGATACGCAGTATTTT. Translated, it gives CSAEGTSDTDTQYF.

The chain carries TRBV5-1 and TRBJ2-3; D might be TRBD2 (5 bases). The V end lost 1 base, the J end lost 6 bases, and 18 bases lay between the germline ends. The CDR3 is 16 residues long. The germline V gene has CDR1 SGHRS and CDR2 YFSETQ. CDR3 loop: CASSLSGLLRVDTQYF. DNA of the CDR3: TGCGCCAGCAGCTTGTCAGGCCTTCTGAGGGTCGATACGCAGTATTTT.

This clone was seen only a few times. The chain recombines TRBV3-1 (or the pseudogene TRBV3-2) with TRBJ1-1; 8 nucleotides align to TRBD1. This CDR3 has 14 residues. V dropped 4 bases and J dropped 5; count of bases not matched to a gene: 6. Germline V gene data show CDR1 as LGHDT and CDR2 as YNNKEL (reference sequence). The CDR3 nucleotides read TGTGCCAGCAGCCCAGACAGGGGACGGACTGAAGCTTTCTTT. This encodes CASSPDRGRTEAFF.